This TCR beta chain was found in a study of blood T cell repertoires in COVID-19. How the authors handled the data: Researchers report that nucleated cell counts were estimated from reference gene primer amplification. Profiled with immunoSEQ multiplex PCR; TCRdb holds only in-frame clones, not every one. That table is the source of V, J and clone size, and D and trimming were worked out from the DNA. The sample contains almost 400,000 clones, roughly 90% of which appear only once. Source material: PBMCs or T cells enriched from blood (not recorded which). The receptor comes from a woman younger than 45 with acute COVID-19.

The CDR3 loop reads CASSAQSGSYNEQFF. CDR3 sequence (DNA): TGTGCCAGCAGCGCACAGTCTGGCTCCTACAATGAGCAGTTCTTC. The J gene is TRBJ2-1, the V gene TRBV7-3, with no clear D. CDR1 is SGHTA and CDR2 is FQGTGA in the germline V gene. With 5 bases removed from V and 0 bases from J, the gap between germline ends came to 11 bases. This CDR3 region has 15 residues.